Below, 32 T cell receptor beta chains from the same sample are listed, as sequenced in a study of Ad26.COV2.S vaccination and SARS-CoV-2 variants. The treatment here: some 19 received Ad26.COV2.S at low or high dose, single or two shots; about 5 received placebo; per-sample allocation not given. Specimens were obtained on day 63 following the first vaccine or placebo injection. Using immunoSEQ multiplex PCR, the repertoire was profiled, and TCRdb retains in-frame clones only, with some absent. The data contain about 440,000 clones, around 88% of them singletons. The starting material was peripheral blood, obtained in a trial of Ad26.COV2.S vaccine versus placebo. The source is a person between 18 and 59 years old who received the Ad26.COV2.S COVID-19 vaccine or a placebo.

The rearrangement links TRBV2 to TRBJ2-7, with 7 bases identical to TRBD2. Losses at the gene ends were 2 bases for V and 6 bases for J; bases not matched to a gene: 10. Germline-derived CDR1 and CDR2 are SNHLY and FYNNEI. The CDR3 is made up of 15 amino acids. CDR3 amino acids: CASSERMGLSGEQYF. The CDR3 DNA follows: TGTGCCAGCAGTGAACGCATGGGACTAAGCGGCGAGCAGTACTTC.

The chain employs TRBV28 and TRBJ2-1; TRBD2 matches at 11 bases. V was clipped by 3 bases and J by 9 bases; unmatched bases: 4. CDR3 size: 14 residues. CDR1 and CDR2 (germline): MDHEN, SYDVKM. CDR3 DNA sequence: TGTGCCAGCAGTTTTAGCGGGAGGGCCGGTGAGCAGTTCTTC. Translating it yields CASSFSGRAGEQFF. Full variable domain (remainder filled in from reference TRBV28 and TRBJ2-1): DVKVTQSSRYLVKRTGEKVFLECVQDMDHENMFWYRQDPGLGLRLIYFSYDVKMKEKGDIPEGYSVSREKKERFSLILESASTNQTSMYLCASSFSGRAGEQFFGPGTRLTVL.

The V call is TRBV12-3 or TRBV12-4, the J call TRBJ1-1; D remains unclear. This CDR3 has 13 residues. The germline V and J ends were trimmed by 6 bases and 0 bases, with 8 bases remaining between them. CDR3 nucleotide sequence: TGTGCCAGCAGCCTTCACATGAACACTGAAGCTTTCTTT. It yields the protein CASSLHMNTEAFF.

V usage is TRBV7-8 and J usage is TRBJ1-2; TRBD1 matches at 9 bases. The germline gives CDR1 SGHVS, CDR2 FQNEAQ. Losses at the gene ends were 1 base for V and 7 bases for J; bases not matched to a gene: 10. The CDR3 runs to 16 residues. The CDR3 DNA sequence: TGTGCCAGCAGCTTAGGTTCTTTTGACAGGGGGACTGGCTACACCTTC. The encoded protein is CASSLGSFDRGTGYTF.

This clone was seen just once. This chain uses TRBV2 with TRBJ2-3, with D perhaps assigned TRBD1 or TRBD2 (5 bases each). CDR1 is SNHLY and CDR2 is FYNNEI in the germline V gene. CDR3 length: 13 amino acids. Trimming cost V 4 bases and J 4 bases, with 9 bases left between them. Here the CDR3 DNA reads TGTGCCAGCAGTGGGGGGTTTGCAGATACGCAGTATTTT. This sequence encodes CASSGGFADTQYF.

This clone showed up just once. The V call is TRBV6-6, the J call TRBJ1-5; no clear D. In germline, CDR1 is MNHNY, CDR2 SVGAGI (reference sequence). The CDR3 loop spans 13 amino acids. The V end lost 2 bases, the J end lost 7 bases, and 9 bases lay between the germline ends. The CDR3 protein is CASSYDGLQPQHF. For the CDR3, the DNA is TGTGCCAGCAGTTACGACGGGCTCCAGCCCCAGCATTTT.

The chain employs TRBV28 and TRBJ1-6; 7 nucleotides agree with TRBD1. Germline loops: CDR1 MDHEN, CDR2 SYDVKM. The CDR3 is 16 amino acids. The J segment lost 6 bases and the V segment lost 5 bases, leaving 10 bases of the junction unmatched. CDR3 in DNA: TGTGCCAGCAGTCCCAGACAGGGATTGTCTAATTCACCCCTCCACTTT. Amino acids: CASSPRQGLSNSPLHF.

The rearrangement links TRBV28 to TRBJ2-6; 9 bases agree with TRBD2. Losses at the gene ends were 0 bases for V and 2 bases for J; bases not matched to a gene: 5. Germline CDR1 and CDR2: MDHEN and SYDVKM. The CDR3 consists of 18 residues. The DNA of the CDR3 is TGTGCCAGCAGTTTATGGGTAGCGGGAGCCCCTGGGGCCAACGTCCTGACTTTC. It specifies CASSLWVAGAPGANVLTF. Together with reference TRBV28 and TRBJ2-6, the CDR3 gives the full variable domain: DVKVTQSSRYLVKRTGEKVFLECVQDMDHENMFWYRQDPGLGLRLIYFSYDVKMKEKGDIPEGYSVSREKKERFSLILESASTNQTSMYLCASSLWVAGAPGANVLTFGAGSRLTVL.

Regarding this clone: Different DNA sequences within this sample yield the same CDR3. For the CDR3, the DNA is TGCGCCAGCAGCCGCGAGACCGAAGCAATCACCGGGGAGCTGTTTTTT. Residues: CASSRETEAITGELFF. The chain uses TRBV5-1 and TRBJ2-2; D call uncertain. CDR1 and CDR2 (germline): SGHRS, YFSETQ. CDR3 length: 16 residues. V was trimmed by 4 bases and J by 4 bases, leaving 17 bases between them.

Regarding this clone: This same CDR3 is encoded by further DNA sequences in the sample. The chain joins TRBV7-2 to TRBJ1-1; unclear D gene. The ends were cut back, 3 bases at V and 4 bases at J, with 3 bases in the middle. This CDR3 is built from 11 residues. Looked up from germline, CDR1 is SGHTA and CDR2 is FQGNSA. The DNA of the CDR3 is TGTGCCAGCAGCTTTCGCACTGAAGCTTTCTTT. This sequence encodes CASSFRTEAFF.

This clone was seen only a few times. The chain couples TRBV5-6 to TRBJ1-2, with D possibly TRBD1 on 6 matching bases. CDR3 length: 15 amino acids. The V end was cut by 6 bases, the J end by 4 bases, with 19 bases between. The V gene's germline CDR1 is SGHDT and CDR2 YYEEEE. The CDR3 region is CASIPLGQGIYGYTF. As DNA, the CDR3 is TGTGCCAGCATCCCACTCGGGCAGGGGATCTATGGCTACACCTTC.

V and J are TRBV7-3 and TRBJ2-7, with 10 positions matching TRBD1. The CDR3 sequence is 13 residues long. The J segment lost 3 bases and the V segment lost 5 bases, leaving 1 base of the junction unmatched. CDR1 SGHTA and CDR2 FQGTGA come from the germline V gene. The CDR3 sequence is CASSRDRGYEQYF. In DNA, the CDR3 is TGTGCCAGCAGCCGGGACAGGGGCTACGAGCAGTACTTC.

The chain has TRBV7-2 and TRBJ2-7; D is unclear. Germline V lookup: CDR1 SGHTA, CDR2 FQGNSA. The CDR3 length is 16 residues. V was shortened by 1 base and J by 1 base, with 14 bases between the two germline ends. CDR3 nucleotide sequence: TGTGCCAGCAGCTTAGTTGGAACGGAGCAGTCCTACGAGCAGTACTTC. It translates to CASSLVGTEQSYEQYF.

This clone was picked up one time. This chain connects TRBV11-2 to TRBJ1-5; 9 bases fit TRBD1. After removal of 2 bases from V and 3 bases from J, the junction contained 8 bases not matched to a gene. Looked up from germline, CDR1 is SGHAT and CDR2 is FQNNGV. The CDR3 is 17 residues long. Here the CDR3 DNA reads TGTGCCAGCAGCTTATACCTGGGGGACAGGGTCAATCAGCCCCAGCATTTT. Its translation: CASSLYLGDRVNQPQHF. The full variable domain, completed using reference TRBV11-2 and TRBJ1-5, is EAGVAQSPRYKIIEKRQSVAFWCNPISGHATLYWYQQILGQGPKLLIQFQNNGVVDDSQLPKDRFSAERLKGVDSTLKIQPAKLEDSAVYLCASSLYLGDRVNQPQHFGDGTRLSIL.

The J gene is TRBJ1-2, the V gene TRBV3-1 (or the pseudogene TRBV3-2); possibly TRBD1 for D (6 bases). Trimming took off 4 bases at V and 4 bases at J, with 16 bases between the two ends. The CDR3 loop spans 15 amino acids. Looked up from germline, CDR1 is LGHDT and CDR2 is YNNKEL (reference sequence). In DNA, the CDR3 is TGTGCCAGCAGCCCGTTCAGGGGTCCCTCCTATGGCTACACCTTC. It is translated as CASSPFRGPSYGYTF.

The chain carries TRBV4-3 and TRBJ2-4; maybe TRBD2 (7 bases). This CDR3 contains 19 residues. Germline CDR1 is LGHNA and CDR2 is YSLEER. V lost 4 bases and J lost 2, with 24 bases in between. CDR3 in amino acids: CASSRTPKGGSGTKNIQYF. Here the CDR3 DNA reads TGCGCCAGCAGCCGGACTCCCAAGGGGGGGAGCGGGACCAAAAACATTCAGTACTTC.

The rearrangement joins TRBV19 to TRBJ1-1; D call uncertain. This CDR3 spans 12 amino acids. Germline CDR1 and CDR2: LNHDA and SQIVND (reference sequence). V lost 8 bases and J lost 5, with 12 bases in between. The DNA of the CDR3 is TGTGCCAGTGTTCGGGGAGGGACTGAAGCTTTCTTT. Translation: CASVRGGTEAFF.

This clone was detected a few times. The genes are TRBV5-1 and TRBJ1-2; 7 bases align to TRBD1. Germline CDR1 and CDR2: SGHRS and YFSETQ. The length of the CDR3 is 14 residues. The V and J ends lost 4 bases and 0 bases, in that order; junction bases with no gene match: 3. This CDR3 reads CASSQGEANYGYTF. In DNA form, the CDR3 reads TGCGCCAGCAGCCAGGGGGAAGCTAACTATGGCTACACCTTC.

Many counts were recorded for this clone. The chain carries TRBV18 and TRBJ1-1; no firm D call. This CDR3 spans 13 amino acids. The germline CDR1 and CDR2 sequences are KGHSH and LQKENI. V was cut by 3 bases and J by 1 base, with 6 bases left in between. The chain's CDR3 is CASSPLPNTEAFF. DNA for the CDR3: TGTGCCAGCTCACCTCTTCCGAACACTGAAGCTTTCTTT.

The rearrangement joins TRBV10-3 to TRBJ2-3, with a possible D match to TRBD2 (5 bases). This CDR3 region has 17 residues. Germline CDR1 ENHRY, CDR2 SYGVKD. V was cut by 3 bases and J by 0 bases, with 16 bases left in between. The CDR3 sequence: CAISDLWRAGSTDTQYF. The DNA for the CDR3 is TGTGCCATCAGTGATCTTTGGCGGGCCGGCAGCACAGATACGCAGTATTTT.

V gene TRBV30 combines with J gene TRBJ2-5; 7 nucleotides align to TRBD1. CDR1 GTSNPN and CDR2 SVGIG come from the germline V gene (reference sequence). The CDR3 runs to 13 residues. J was trimmed by 7 bases and V by 0 bases; bases with no gene match: 5. The chain's CDR3 is CAWSVRQGMTQYF. In nucleotides, the CDR3 is TGTGCCTGGAGTGTACGACAGGGAATGACCCAGTACTTC.

V is TRBV12-3 or TRBV12-4 and J is TRBJ1-5; 8 positions match TRBD1. Losses at the gene ends were 6 bases for V and 6 bases for J; bases not matched to a gene: 4. The CDR3 extends over 13 amino acids. The CDR3 DNA sequence: TGTGCCAGCAGGGTCACAGGGGGTCAGCCCCAGCATTTT. Encoded protein: CASRVTGGQPQHF.

The CDR3 sequence: CASSFGQGTQYF. The CDR3 DNA sequence: TGTGCCAGCAGCTTCGGGCAGGGGACCCAGTACTTC. The chain couples TRBV7-2 to TRBJ2-5; tentative D call: TRBD1 (5 bases). The CDR3 is made up of 12 amino acids. The germline V and J ends were trimmed by 3 bases and 7 bases, with 9 bases remaining between them. Germline CDR1 is SGHTA and CDR2 is FQGNSA.

V usage is TRBV6-5 and J usage is TRBJ2-3; 7 bases match TRBD1. The germline gives CDR1 MNHEY, CDR2 SVGAGI. This CDR3 is built from 15 residues. V dropped 5 bases and J dropped 1; count of bases not matched to a gene: 6. CDR3 residues: CASSPTGVRTDTQYF. CDR3 coding DNA: TGTGCCAGCAGTCCTACAGGGGTACGCACAGATACGCAGTATTTT.

This clone was detected once. The chain is built from TRBV5-5 and TRBJ1-3; D gene uncertain. The germline CDR1 and CDR2 sequences are SGHKS and YYEKEE (reference sequence). V lost 4 bases, J lost 4 bases, and 12 bases lay in between. There are 14 residues in the CDR3. CDR3 loop: CASSPQVAGNTIYF. CDR3 nucleotides: TGTGCCAGCAGCCCTCAGGTCGCCGGAAACACCATATATTTT.

V and J are TRBV19 and TRBJ1-3, with D maybe TRBD1 (6 bases). CDR3 size: 13 residues. Trimming removed 10 bases from V and 1 base from J, with 11 bases in between. In germline, CDR1 is LNHDA, CDR2 SQIVND (reference sequence). CDR3 in amino acids: CATSQGSGNTIYF. The CDR3 DNA follows: TGTGCCACTTCACAGGGATCTGGAAACACCATATATTTT.

The chain carries TRBV6-2 or TRBV6-3 and TRBJ2-7; 7 nucleotides agree with TRBD1. Germline trimming cut 2 bases from V and 2 bases from J; bases unmatched to any gene: 9. Germline CDR1 reads MNHEY; CDR2 reads SVGEGT. The CDR3 length is 16 residues. CDR3 sequence (DNA): TGTGCCAGCAGTTACCTTTGGGGACAGTTTACCTACGAGCAGTACTTC. Translating it yields CASSYLWGQFTYEQYF.

The chain carries TRBV4-1 and TRBJ2-7; D may be TRBD2 (5 bases). V was shortened by 2 bases and J by 3 bases, with 14 bases between the two germline ends. Germline CDR1 is MGHRA and CDR2 is YSYEKL. CDR3 length: 15 residues. The CDR3 nucleotides read TGCGCCAGCAGCCAACCGGGAAGGATGAACTACGAGCAGTACTTC. Residues: CASSQPGRMNYEQYF.

CDR3 bases: TGCGCCAGCAGCTTCCCAGGGACTATCGCTGAAGCTTTCTTT. Residues: CASSFPGTIAEAFF. The chain joins TRBV5-1 to TRBJ1-1, with D tentatively TRBD1 (5 bases). V was cut by 2 bases and J by 6 bases, with 14 bases left in between. This CDR3 is built from 14 residues. Germline CDR1 SGHRS, CDR2 YFSETQ.

As DNA, the CDR3 is TGTGCCAGCAGACCTTTAGCGGGAGCTTCAGAGACCCAGTACTTC. Translated, it gives CASRPLAGASETQYF. The rearrangement links TRBV27 to TRBJ2-5; TRBD2 agrees at 9 bases. This CDR3 has 15 residues. Unmatched junction bases numbered 9, after V lost 6 bases and J lost 4 bases. Per the germline V gene, CDR1 is MNHEY and CDR2 is SMNVEV (reference sequence).

The V and J genes are TRBV7-2 and TRBJ1-5; the D gene is possibly TRBD1 (5 bases). CDR3 length: 16 residues. Germline assignment: CDR1 SGHTA and CDR2 FQGNSA. V lost 9 bases to trimming and J lost 1 base, with 19 bases between them. Here the CDR3 DNA reads TGTGCCAGTGCTCCCGGGGGGGGATCGAGCAATCAGCCCCAGCATTTT. Translating gives CASAPGGGSSNQPQHF.

This clone was detected once. The rearrangement joins TRBV20-1 to TRBJ2-7; D call uncertain. Germline V gene data show CDR1 as DFQATT and CDR2 as SNEGSKA (reference sequence). The V gene lost 3 bases and the J gene lost 5 bases, with 8 bases spanning the gap. CDR3 length: 11 residues. In DNA form, the CDR3 reads TGCAGTGCTAGTACATGGGACGAGCAGTACTTC. Protein sequence: CSASTWDEQYF.